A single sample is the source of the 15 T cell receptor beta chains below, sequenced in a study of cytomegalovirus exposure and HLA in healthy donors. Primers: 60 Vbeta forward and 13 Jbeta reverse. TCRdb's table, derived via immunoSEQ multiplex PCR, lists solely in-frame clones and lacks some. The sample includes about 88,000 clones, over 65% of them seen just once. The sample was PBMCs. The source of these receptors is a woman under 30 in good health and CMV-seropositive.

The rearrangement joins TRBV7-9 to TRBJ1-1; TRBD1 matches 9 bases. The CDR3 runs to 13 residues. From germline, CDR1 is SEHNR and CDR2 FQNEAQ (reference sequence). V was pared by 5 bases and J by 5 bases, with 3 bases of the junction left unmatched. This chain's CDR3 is CASSVDRGTEAFF. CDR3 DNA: TGTGCCAGCAGCGTGGACAGGGGTACTGAAGCTTTCTTT.

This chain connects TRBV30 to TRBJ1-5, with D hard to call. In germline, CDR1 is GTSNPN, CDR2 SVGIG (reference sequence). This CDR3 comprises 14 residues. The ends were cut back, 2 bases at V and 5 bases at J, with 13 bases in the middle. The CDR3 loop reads CAWSQKSGHQPQHF. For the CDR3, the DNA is TGTGCCTGGAGTCAGAAAAGTGGGCATCAGCCCCAGCATTTT.

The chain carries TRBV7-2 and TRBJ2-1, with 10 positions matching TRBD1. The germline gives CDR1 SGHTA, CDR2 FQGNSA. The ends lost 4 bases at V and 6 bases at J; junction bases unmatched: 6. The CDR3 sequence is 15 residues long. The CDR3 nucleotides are TGTGCCAGCAGCTCCCGGGACAGGGGTAGCAATGAGCAGTTCTTC. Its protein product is CASSSRDRGSNEQFF.

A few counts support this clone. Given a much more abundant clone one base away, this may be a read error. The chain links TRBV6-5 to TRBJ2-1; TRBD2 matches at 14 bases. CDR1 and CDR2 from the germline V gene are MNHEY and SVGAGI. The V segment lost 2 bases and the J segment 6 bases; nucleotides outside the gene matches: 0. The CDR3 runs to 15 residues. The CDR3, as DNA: TGTGCCAGCAGTTACGGGACTAGCGGGAGCAATGAGCAGTTCTTC. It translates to CASSYGTSGSNEQFF.

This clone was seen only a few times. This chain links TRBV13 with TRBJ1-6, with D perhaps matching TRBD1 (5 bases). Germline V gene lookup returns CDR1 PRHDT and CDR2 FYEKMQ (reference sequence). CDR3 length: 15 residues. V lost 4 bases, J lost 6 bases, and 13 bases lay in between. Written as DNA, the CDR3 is TGTGCCAGCAGCTACCGGGGGGGGACTAATTCACCCCTCCACTTT. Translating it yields CASSYRGGTNSPLHF.

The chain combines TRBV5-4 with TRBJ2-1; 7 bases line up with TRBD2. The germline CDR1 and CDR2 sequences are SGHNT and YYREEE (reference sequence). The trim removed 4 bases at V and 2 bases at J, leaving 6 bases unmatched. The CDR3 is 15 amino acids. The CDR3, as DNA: TGTGCCAGCAGCCAACAGACTAGCACCTACAATGAGCAGTTCTTC. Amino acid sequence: CASSQQTSTYNEQFF.

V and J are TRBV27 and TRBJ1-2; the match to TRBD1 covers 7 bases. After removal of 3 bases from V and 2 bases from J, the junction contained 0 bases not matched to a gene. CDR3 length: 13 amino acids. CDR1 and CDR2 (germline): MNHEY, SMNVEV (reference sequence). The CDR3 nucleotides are TGTGCCAGCAGTTTCAGGGGGAACTATGGCTACACCTTC. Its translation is CASSFRGNYGYTF.

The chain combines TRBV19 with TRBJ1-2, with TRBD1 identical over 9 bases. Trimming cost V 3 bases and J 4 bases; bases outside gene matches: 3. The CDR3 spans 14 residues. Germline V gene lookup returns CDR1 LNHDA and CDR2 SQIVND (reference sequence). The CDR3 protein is CASSMDRGSYGYTF. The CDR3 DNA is TGTGCCAGTAGTATGGACAGGGGTTCCTATGGCTACACCTTC. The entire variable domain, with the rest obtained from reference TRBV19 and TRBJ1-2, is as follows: DGGITQSPKYLFRKEGQNVTLSCEQNLNHDAMYWYRQDPGQGLRLIYYSQIVNDFQKGDIAEGYSVSREKKESFPLTVTSAQKNPTAFYLCASSMDRGSYGYTFGSGTRLTVV.

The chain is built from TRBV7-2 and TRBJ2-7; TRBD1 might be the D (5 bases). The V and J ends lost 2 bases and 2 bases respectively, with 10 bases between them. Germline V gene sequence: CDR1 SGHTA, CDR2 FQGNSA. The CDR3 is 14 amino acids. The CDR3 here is CASSLTAGTYEQYF. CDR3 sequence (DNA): TGTGCCAGCAGCTTAACGGCAGGGACCTACGAGCAGTACTTC.

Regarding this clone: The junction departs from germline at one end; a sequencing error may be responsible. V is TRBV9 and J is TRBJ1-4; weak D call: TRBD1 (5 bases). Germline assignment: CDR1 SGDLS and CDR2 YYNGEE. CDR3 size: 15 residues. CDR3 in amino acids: CASSQRGGSNGKLFF. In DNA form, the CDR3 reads TGTGCCAGCAGCCAGAGGGGAGGGAGTAATGGAAAACTGTTTTTT.

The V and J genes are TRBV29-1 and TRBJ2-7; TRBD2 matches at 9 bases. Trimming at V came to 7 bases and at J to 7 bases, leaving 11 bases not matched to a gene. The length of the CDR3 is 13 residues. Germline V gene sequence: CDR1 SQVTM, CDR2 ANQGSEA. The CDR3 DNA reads TGCAGCGGAATAGCGGGAGCCTTCGGGGAGCAGTACTTC. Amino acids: CSGIAGAFGEQYF.

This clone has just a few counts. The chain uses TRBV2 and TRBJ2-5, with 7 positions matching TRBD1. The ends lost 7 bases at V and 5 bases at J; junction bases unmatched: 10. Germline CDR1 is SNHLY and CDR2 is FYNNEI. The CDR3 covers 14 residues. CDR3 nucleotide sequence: TGTGCCAGCACTCGCGCCGGGACAGTTGAGACCCAGTACTTC. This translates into CASTRAGTVETQYF.

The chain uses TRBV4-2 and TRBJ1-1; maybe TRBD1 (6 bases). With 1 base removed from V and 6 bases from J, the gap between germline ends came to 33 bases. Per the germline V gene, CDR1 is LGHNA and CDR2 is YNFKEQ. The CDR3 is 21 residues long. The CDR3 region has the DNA TGTGCCAGCAGCCAAGCGGACCAGCAAAGGGACCCAAAAGGGGGTCTTCCTGAAGCTTTCTTT. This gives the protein CASSQADQQRDPKGGLPEAFF.

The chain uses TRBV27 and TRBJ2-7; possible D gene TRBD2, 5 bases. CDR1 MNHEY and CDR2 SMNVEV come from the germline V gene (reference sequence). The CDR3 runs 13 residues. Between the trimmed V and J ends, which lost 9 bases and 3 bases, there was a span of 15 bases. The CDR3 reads CASRTASFYEQYF. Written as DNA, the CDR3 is TGTGCCAGTCGGACTGCAAGCTTCTACGAGCAGTACTTC.

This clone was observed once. Here the CDR3 reads CSVEAEKYEETQYF. Written as DNA, the CDR3 is TGCAGCGTTGAAGCAGAAAAATATGAAGAGACCCAGTACTTC. The genes are TRBV29-1 and TRBJ2-5; D is ambiguous. The CDR3 totals 14 residues. The V end was cut by 1 base, the J end by 3 bases, with 12 bases between. In germline, CDR1 is SQVTM, CDR2 ANQGSEA.